The 21 T cell receptor beta chains given below trace back to one sample, sequenced in a study of blood T cell repertoires in COVID-19. The method was immunoSEQ multiplex PCR; TCRdb's version includes in-frame clones alone and lacks a portion of them. The sample holds about 440,000 clones, less than 95% seen once. Source material: PBMCs or T cells enriched from blood (not recorded which). The receptors originated from a man aged 18 to 29 who had recovered from COVID-19.

This chain uses TRBV18 with TRBJ1-6; D possibly corresponds to TRBD1 (5 bases). CDR3 length: 16 amino acids. Germline V gives CDR1 KGHSH, CDR2 LQKENI. The V end was cut by 3 bases, the J end by 6 bases, with 15 bases between. The CDR3 bases are TGTGCCAGCTCACCTGGGGTCCCCGGGGGTAATTCACCCCTCCACTTT. As protein: CASSPGVPGGNSPLHF.

There are a few counts of this clone. The CDR3 coding sequence is TGTGCCAGCAAATCTGGGGGACAGGGGAATTCACCCCTCCACTTT. Amino acid sequence: CASKSGGQGNSPLHF. The chain couples TRBV27 to TRBJ1-6, with 10 bases fitting TRBD1. V shed 7 bases, J shed 7 bases, and the junction held 7 bases outside the gene matches. Germline CDR1 and CDR2: MNHEY and SMNVEV (reference sequence). This CDR3 has 15 residues.

The genes are TRBV21-1 and TRBJ2-7; the table's D call, TRBD2, was not checked against the DNA. TRBV21-1 counts as a pseudogene. This CDR3 spans 20 amino acids. CDR3 region: CASSKAPYVTAIRPTREQYF. The DNA of the CDR3 is TGTGCCAGCAGCAAAGCGCCATACGTGACCGCAATACGCCCTACGAGGGAGCAGTACTTC.

This chain links TRBV28 with TRBJ2-2; a weak D match, TRBD2 (6 bases). CDR1 MDHEN and CDR2 SYDVKM come from the germline V gene. CDR3 length: 13 amino acids. Trimming shortened V by 10 bases and J by 5 bases, and 14 bases separated the two germline ends. The CDR3 coding sequence is TGTGCCATGTCGACTAGAAAGACCGGGGAGCTGTTTTTT. It is translated as CAMSTRKTGELFF.

The rearrangement links TRBV2 to TRBJ1-1; D remains ambiguous. The CDR3 contains 13 residues. Germline CDR1 is SNHLY and CDR2 is FYNNEI. V was clipped by 3 bases and J by 4 bases, with 9 bases between them. The CDR3 protein is CASSEEEATEAFF. CDR3 sequence (DNA): TGTGCCAGCAGTGAGGAGGAGGCCACTGAAGCTTTCTTT.

Of note for this clone: Other DNA sequences in the same sample also yield this CDR3. The chain recombines TRBV5-6 with TRBJ2-7; D remains ambiguous. With 2 bases removed from V and 0 bases from J, the gap between germline ends came to 6 bases. Germline V gene sequence: CDR1 SGHDT, CDR2 YYEEEE. There are 13 residues in the CDR3. CDR3 in amino acids: CASSLASSYEQYF. The CDR3 coding sequence is TGTGCCAGCAGCTTAGCGAGCTCCTACGAGCAGTACTTC.

The chain employs TRBV5-1 and TRBJ1-4; D is uncertain. Trimming shortened V by 2 bases and J by 8 bases, and 13 bases separated the two germline ends. The CDR3 is 14 amino acids. The germline V gene encodes CDR1 SGHRS and CDR2 YFSETQ. The CDR3 region is CASSFTAGGEKLFF. The CDR3 DNA is TGCGCCAGCAGCTTTACGGCGGGAGGAGAAAAACTGTTTTTT.

The CDR3 reads CASSLPGNTIYF. The CDR3 DNA sequence: TGTGCCAGCAGCTTGCCAGGAAACACCATATATTTT. V usage is TRBV5-4 and J usage is TRBJ1-3, with unresolved D. Germline V CDR1 and CDR2: SGHNT, YYREEE (reference sequence). The CDR3 sequence is 12 residues long. V gave up 1 base and J gave up 4 bases, with 3 bases separating them. The full variable domain, completed using reference TRBV5-4 and TRBJ1-3, is ETGVTQSPTHLIKTRGQQVTLRCSSQSGHNTVSWYQQALGQGPQFIFQYYREEENGRGNFPPRFSGLQFPNYSSELNVNALELDDSALYLCASSLPGNTIYFGEGSWLTVV.

The chain combines TRBV7-9 with TRBJ1-1; maybe TRBD1 (6 bases). The CDR3 runs 18 residues. V was shortened by 2 bases and J by 0 bases, with 19 bases between the two germline ends. Germline-derived CDR1 and CDR2 are SEHNR and FQNEAQ (reference sequence). The CDR3 spells CASSLMAGARDMNTEAFF. The CDR3 nucleotides are TGTGCCAGCAGCTTAATGGCGGGGGCAAGGGACATGAACACTGAAGCTTTCTTT.

The J gene is TRBJ1-4, the V gene TRBV2; 9 nucleotides line up with TRBD1. Germline V gene data show CDR1 as SNHLY and CDR2 as FYNNEI. The junction had 10 bases not matched to a gene; V was cut back by 6 bases and J by 8 bases. CDR3 size: 15 residues. CDR3 region: CASRPGTGLVEKLFF. The DNA of the CDR3 is TGTGCCAGCAGGCCCGGGACAGGGCTCGTCGAAAAACTGTTTTTT.

The chain carries TRBV7-9 and TRBJ1-2; 10 nucleotides line up with TRBD1. With 5 bases clipped from V and 3 bases from J, the junction kept 0 bases outside the gene matches. This CDR3 region has 13 residues. Germline CDR1 is SEHNR and CDR2 is FQNEAQ (reference sequence). CDR3 residues: CASSGQGDYGYTF. CDR3 DNA sequence: TGTGCCAGCAGCGGACAGGGGGACTATGGCTACACCTTC.

The V and J genes are TRBV30 and TRBJ1-6; 8 bases match TRBD1. The CDR3 covers 16 residues. Trimming took 4 bases from V and 4 from J; bases not matched to a gene: 9. CDR1 GTSNPN and CDR2 SVGIG come from the germline V gene (reference sequence). CDR3 DNA: TGTGCCTGGACAAGGGGACAGGTTAATTATAATTCACCCCTCCACTTT. Its protein is CAWTRGQVNYNSPLHF. Full variable domain (outside the CDR3, taken from reference TRBV30 and TRBJ1-6): SQTIHQWPATLVQPVGSPLSLECTVEGTSNPNLYWYRQAAGRGLQLLFYSVGIGQISSEVPQNLSASRPQDRQFILSSKKLLLSDSGFYLCAWTRGQVNYNSPLHFGNGTRLTVT.

The gene calls are TRBV5-1 and TRBJ1-2; 7 nucleotides line up with TRBD1. The CDR3 runs to 14 residues. Germline assignment: CDR1 SGHRS and CDR2 YFSETQ. V trimming: 0 bases; J trimming: 8 bases; junction bases outside the gene matches: 7. CDR3 sequence reads: CASSLARQGLGYTF. The CDR3 nucleotides are TGCGCCAGCAGCTTGGCCCGACAGGGTTTGGGCTACACCTTC.

The rearrangement joins TRBV11-3 to TRBJ2-5; D not resolved. This CDR3 has 17 amino acids. Trimming cost V 1 base and J 1 base, with 16 bases left between them. The V gene's germline CDR1 is SGHNT and CDR2 YENEEA. The CDR3 spells CASSLGLGGGLQETQYF. The CDR3 DNA sequence: TGTGCCAGCAGCTTAGGGCTAGGCGGCGGCCTCCAAGAGACCCAGTACTTC.

The chain recombines TRBV11-3 with TRBJ2-7; weak D call: TRBD1 (5 bases). Germline CDR1 and CDR2: SGHNT and YENEEA. Trimming pared 3 bases from V and 0 bases from J, leaving 15 bases between. This CDR3 is 16 amino acids long. The CDR3 loop is CASSFSKTDDSYEQYF. As DNA, the CDR3 is TGTGCCAGCAGCTTTTCCAAGACAGATGACTCCTACGAGCAGTACTTC.

To note about this clone: This specimen includes other DNA sequences encoding the same CDR3. J is TRBJ1-6 and V is TRBV3-1 (or the pseudogene TRBV3-2), with a tentative D call TRBD1 (6 bases). This CDR3 spans 14 amino acids. Trimming took 1 base from V and 7 from J, leaving 8 bases between them. Per germline, CDR1 LGHDT and CDR2 YNNKEL (reference sequence). CDR3 sequence: CASSQGQVNSPLHF. For the CDR3, the DNA is TGTGCCAGCAGCCAAGGACAGGTCAATTCACCCCTCCACTTT.

This clone was recorded once. This chain joins TRBV14 and TRBJ2-1, with TRBD2 identical over 11 bases. V gave up 8 bases and J gave up 6 bases; unmatched junction bases: 9. Germline loops: CDR1 SGHDN, CDR2 FVKESK. The CDR3 covers 15 residues. CDR3 DNA sequence: TGTGCCAGCGCTCGGCTAGCGGGAGGCTTCAATGAGCAGTTCTTC. Its protein product is CASARLAGGFNEQFF.

The chain uses TRBV7-9 and TRBJ2-1; TRBD2 matches 11 bases. J gave up 7 bases and V 5 bases, and 7 bases lay outside the gene matches. The CDR3 spans 15 residues. Germline CDR1 reads SEHNR; CDR2 reads FQNEAQ (reference sequence). CDR3 residues: CASSRGLAELNEQFF. For the CDR3, the DNA is TGTGCCAGCAGCCGGGGACTAGCGGAACTTAATGAGCAGTTCTTC.

This rearrangement joins TRBV7-7 to TRBJ1-5; 7 bases fit TRBD1. Germline V CDR1 and CDR2: SSHAT, FNYEAQ (reference sequence). The V gene end was trimmed by 4 bases and the J gene end by 1 base; junction bases not matched to a gene: 7. CDR3 length: 16 residues. CDR3 nucleotides: TGTGCCAGCAGCTCGGCGCAGGGGGAAAGCAATCAGCCCCAGCATTTT. It translates to CASSSAQGESNQPQHF.

This chain joins TRBV5-1 and TRBJ2-7; 7 nucleotides align to TRBD2. From germline, CDR1 is SGHRS and CDR2 YFSETQ. The CDR3 is 15 residues long. V was pared by 4 bases and J by 3 bases, with 10 bases of the junction left unmatched. Here the CDR3 reads CASSGGGLGVYEQYF. The CDR3 DNA is TGCGCCAGCAGCGGAGGAGGACTAGGAGTCTACGAGCAGTACTTC.

The rearrangement uses TRBV28 and TRBJ1-2, with TRBD1 matching over 7 bases. V trimming: 7 bases; J trimming: 5 bases; junction bases outside the gene matches: 13. CDR1 is MDHEN and CDR2 is SYDVKM in the germline V gene. The CDR3 runs to 15 residues. The CDR3 loop reads CASTRSGTAVYGYTF. CDR3 nucleotides: TGTGCCAGCACCCGCTCCGGGACAGCGGTATATGGCTACACCTTC.